These 17 T cell receptor beta chains share one sample of origin, sequenced in a study of T-cell memory formation after mild COVID-19. Each CDR3 protein is one row after TCRdb ran MiXCR on the 5' RACE reads. The table includes 150,000 to 200,000 distinct CDR3 sequences, around 15% detected once. Sequencing used PBMCs or a T cell subset sorted from them (not recorded which). The receptors were gathered from an adult woman who had mild COVID-19 (a few samples of this study predate the infection). Cell type and time point are not known.

Concerning this clonotype itself: Sequence at one end of the junction differs from germline and may be a read error. This chain links TRBV20-1 with TRBJ2-3; 8 positions agree with TRBD2. The CDR3 is 16 residues long. Looked up from germline, CDR1 is DFQATT and CDR2 is SNEGSKA (reference sequence). This chain's CDR3 is CSAGEALAVSTDTQYF. CDR3 nucleotides: TGCAGTGCTGGAGAGGCACTAGCGGTGAGCACAGATACGCAGTATTTT.

J is TRBJ2-4 and V is TRBV11-1; D perhaps matches TRBD2 (5 bases). The CDR3 runs to 17 residues. V lost 5 bases to trimming and J lost 1 base, with 18 bases between them. Per the germline V gene, CDR1 is SGHAT and CDR2 is FQDESV (reference sequence). CDR3 in DNA: TGTGCCAGCAGCCTACTGAGGGAAACCCGGGCCAAAAACATTCAGTACTTC. Amino acid sequence: CASSLLRETRAKNIQYF.

The V call is TRBV2, the J call TRBJ1-2, with D hard to call. Germline V gene lookup returns CDR1 SNHLY and CDR2 FYNNEI. The V end lost 6 bases, the J end lost 4 bases, and 12 bases lay between the germline ends. The length of the CDR3 is 13 residues. DNA for the CDR3: TGTGCCAGCAGGGGAGCAGATTCCTATGGCTACACCTTC. Translating gives CASRGADSYGYTF.

There are a few counts of this clonotype. The V and J genes are TRBV6-2 or TRBV6-3 and TRBJ2-6; D gene ambiguous. Deletions cut 7 bases from V and 4 bases from J, with 8 bases between. This CDR3 comprises 13 residues. The germline CDR1 and CDR2 sequences are MNHEY and SVGEGT. The CDR3 spells CASTKTGANVLTF. The CDR3 DNA sequence: TGTGCCAGCACTAAGACAGGGGCCAACGTCCTGACTTTC.

This chain links TRBV9 with TRBJ2-7; D may match TRBD1 or TRBD2 (5 bases each). The CDR3 covers 13 residues. V lost 3 bases, J lost 6 bases, and 13 bases lay in between. The germline V gene encodes CDR1 SGDLS and CDR2 YYNGEE. The CDR3, as DNA: TGTGCCAGCAGCGGTCGGATTGGGGGCGAGCAGTACTTC. It codes for CASSGRIGGEQYF.

This clonotype was picked up a small number of times. The J gene is TRBJ2-3, the V gene TRBV5-6, with D tentatively TRBD1 (6 bases). CDR3 size: 16 residues. Per the germline V gene, CDR1 is SGHDT and CDR2 is YYEEEE. Trimming left V 4 bases short and J 2 bases short, with 17 bases between. The CDR3 coding sequence is TGTGCCAGCAGCCCCCACCCGGGACAAGACACAGATACGCAGTATTTT. Protein product: CASSPHPGQDTDTQYF. The complete variable domain, with remaining parts taken from reference TRBV5-6 and TRBJ2-3, reads DAGVTQSPTHLIKTRGQQVTLRCSPKSGHDTVSWYQQALGQGPQFIFQYYEEEERQRGNFPDRFSGHQFPNYSSELNVNALLLGDSALYLCASSPHPGQDTDTQYFGPGTRLTVL.

The CDR3 region is CSVGTGTGTGYTF. The CDR3 region has the DNA TGCAGCGTTGGAACCGGGACAGGGACTGGCTACACCTTC. The V and J genes are TRBV29-1 and TRBJ1-2, with 9 bases identical to TRBD1. The CDR3 loop spans 13 amino acids. V shed 4 bases, J shed 7 bases, and the junction held 7 bases outside the gene matches. Looked up from germline, CDR1 is SQVTM and CDR2 is ANQGSEA.

There are a few counts of this clonotype. The chain combines TRBV7-9 with TRBJ2-2; 11 bases align to TRBD1. The CDR3 spans 17 residues. Germline V gene sequence: CDR1 SEHNR, CDR2 FQNEAQ (reference sequence). V shed 5 bases and J 6 bases; nucleotides not matched to a gene: 11. The CDR3 sequence: CASSQPAGQGVPGELFF. Written as DNA, the CDR3 is TGTGCCAGCAGCCAACCTGCGGGACAGGGGGTCCCCGGGGAGCTGTTTTTT.

This clonotype was seen a few times. The rearrangement uses TRBV7-3 and TRBJ2-5; D is undetermined. Germline assignment: CDR1 SGHTA and CDR2 FQGTGA. Trimming pared 6 bases from V and 3 bases from J, leaving 8 bases between. The CDR3 covers 12 residues. The DNA for the CDR3 is TGTGCCAGCAGTTTGGATGAAGAGACCCAGTACTTC. As protein: CASSLDEETQYF.

This chain links TRBV20-1 with TRBJ2-7; D not certain. Trimming pared 3 bases from V and 6 bases from J, leaving 18 bases between. This CDR3 has 14 residues. Germline CDR1 is DFQATT and CDR2 is SNEGSKA (reference sequence). The CDR3 reads CSASRHVAVLEQYF. DNA for the CDR3: TGCAGTGCTAGCAGGCACGTAGCAGTTCTCGAGCAGTACTTC.

This clonotype was picked up a small number of times. An end of the junction differs from the germline gene, which may be a read error. The rearrangement uses TRBV5-1 and TRBJ2-3, with unresolved D. The CDR3 runs 14 residues. Germline assignment: CDR1 SGHRS and CDR2 YFSETQ. The CDR3 DNA reads TGCGCCAGCAGCTTGAATCGAGCAGAAGATACGAAGTATTTT. Its protein product is CASSLNRAEDTKYF. The full variable domain, its missing parts supplied by reference TRBV5-1 and TRBJ2-3, is KAGVTQTPRYLIKTRGQQVTLSCSPISGHRSVSWYQQTPGQGLQFLFEYFSETQRNKGNFPGRFSGRQFSNSRSEMNVSTLELGDSALYLCASSLNRAEDTKYFGPGTRLTVL.

This chain connects TRBV7-9 to TRBJ1-2, with D possibly being TRBD1 (6 bases). The V gene's germline CDR1 is SEHNR and CDR2 FQNEAQ (reference sequence). V was shortened by 5 bases and J by 0 bases, with 22 bases between the two germline ends. The CDR3 loop spans 18 amino acids. CDR3 coding DNA: TGTGCCAGCAGCGACCGGGACACGTTCCTACCTGCTAACTATGGCTACACCTTC. Protein product: CASSDRDTFLPANYGYTF.

This chain links TRBV2 with TRBJ2-5; unclear D gene. The length of the CDR3 is 10 residues. Per germline, CDR1 SNHLY and CDR2 FYNNEI. V lost 6 bases and J lost 7, with 6 bases in between. In DNA form, the CDR3 reads TGTGCCAGCAGGATGGGGACCCAGTACTTC. Translated: CASRMGTQYF.

The CDR3 loop reads CASSSDRASGFSAEAFF. DNA for the CDR3: TGTGCCAGCAGTTCCGACCGGGCTTCAGGGTTTTCTGCTGAAGCTTTCTTT. The rearrangement uses TRBV6-5 and TRBJ1-1; perhaps TRBD1 as D (5 bases). The CDR3 is 17 residues long. V dropped 4 bases and J dropped 6 bases, with 24 bases sitting between them. CDR1 and CDR2 from the germline V gene are MNHEY and SVGAGI.

This clonotype was detected only a few times. This rearrangement joins TRBV5-4 to TRBJ2-6; D unclear. The CDR3 has 14 amino acids. Germline loops: CDR1 SGHNT, CDR2 YYREEE (reference sequence). The V gene lost 2 bases and the J gene lost 3 bases, with 6 bases spanning the gap. CDR3 bases: TGTGCCAGCAGCTTCGTAGATGGGGCCAACGTCCTGACTTTC. The encoded protein is CASSFVDGANVLTF.

The rearrangement joins TRBV18 to TRBJ1-1, with D perhaps TRBD1 (5 bases). CDR1 KGHSH and CDR2 LQKENI come from the germline V gene. The CDR3 consists of 13 residues. Trimming pared 6 bases from V and 4 bases from J, leaving 12 bases between. The CDR3 protein is CASSPLGVTEAFF. CDR3 sequence (DNA): TGTGCCAGCTCCCCCTTGGGGGTCACTGAAGCTTTCTTT.

V gene TRBV2 combines with J gene TRBJ2-2; 11 bases agree with TRBD1. Germline V CDR1 and CDR2: SNHLY, FYNNEI. The CDR3 consists of 17 residues. Trimming at V came to 5 bases and at J to 3 bases, leaving 8 bases not matched to a gene. CDR3: CASSPPPGQGDTGELFF. CDR3 DNA: TGTGCCAGCAGTCCACCCCCGGGACAGGGGGACACCGGGGAGCTGTTTTTT.